These T cell receptor beta chains were read from a single sample in a study of T cell repertoires in cytomegalovirus infection. TCRdb re-derived calls from the reads in MiXCR, one entry per CDR3 protein. The repertoire includes 250,000 to 300,000 distinct CDR3 sequences, roughly a fifth of them detected once, and approximately 19% sits in the top ten. Their antigen targets remain unknown. The input for sequencing was cultured PBMCs, taken from culture after CMV antigen stimulation. Receptors originate from a human donor in good health (CMV status not recorded). Some clones in this sample may be carry-over from other donors' samples. CDR3s include the opening cysteine and the closing phenylalanine or tryptophan. Fields, in order: CDR3 protein, CDR3 DNA, V gene, D gene, CDR3 length, clone size, J gene. A D gene is named only where the DNA matches it firmly. Size is omitted from some rows. Given values are once, few, many or a class for expanded clones.

cdr3_aa: CASVGSGGPTDTQYF
cdr3_nt: TGTGCCAGCGTTGGTAGCGGGGGACCCACAGATACGCAGTATTTT
v_call: TRBV12-3/TRBV12-4
d_call: TRBD2
cdr3_length: 15
clone_size: few
j_call: TRBJ2-3

cdr3_aa: CASSSPSRRGDAYGYTF
cdr3_nt: TGTGCCAGCAGTTCCCCAAGCCGCAGGGGAGATGCCTATGGCTACACCTTC
v_call: TRBV27
d_call: -
cdr3_length: 17
clone_size: -
j_call: TRBJ1-2

cdr3_aa: CASSRGGPDQPQHF
cdr3_nt: TGTGCCAGTAGCCGGGGGGGGCCTGATCAGCCCCAGCATTTT
v_call: TRBV19
d_call: -
cdr3_length: 14
clone_size: -
j_call: TRBJ1-5

cdr3_aa: CASRPRGLAGVGGANVLTF
cdr3_nt: TGTGCCAGCAGGCCCCGGGGGCTAGCGGGAGTAGGTGGGGCCAACGTCCTGACTTTC
v_call: TRBV4-2
d_call: TRBD2
cdr3_length: 19
clone_size: once
j_call: TRBJ2-6

cdr3_aa: CASSRGLDTQYF
cdr3_nt: TGTGCCAGCAGCCGCGGTCTAGATACGCAGTATTTT
v_call: TRBV14
d_call: -
cdr3_length: 12
clone_size: few
j_call: TRBJ2-3

cdr3_aa: CASSLGGGQPHWGTEAFF
cdr3_nt: TGTGCCAGCAGCTTAGGGGGGGGACAGCCTCATTGGGGCACTGAAGCTTTCTTT
v_call: TRBV7-6
d_call: TRBD1
cdr3_length: 18
clone_size: few
j_call: TRBJ1-1

cdr3_aa: CATSDSRGVRTGELFF
cdr3_nt: TGTGCCACCAGTGATTCGAGAGGGGTCCGCACCGGGGAGCTGTTTTTT
v_call: TRBV24-1
d_call: -
cdr3_length: 16
clone_size: few
j_call: TRBJ2-2

cdr3_aa: CASSRGYSGANVLTF
cdr3_nt: TGTGCCAGCAGCAGGGGTTACTCTGGGGCCAACGTCCTGACTTTC
v_call: TRBV27
d_call: -
cdr3_length: 15
clone_size: -
j_call: TRBJ2-6

cdr3_aa: CASLSSTGPKAFF
cdr3_nt: TGTGCCAGCCTCTCCTCGACAGGCCCGAAAGCTTTCTTT
v_call: TRBV28
d_call: -
cdr3_length: 13
clone_size: many
j_call: TRBJ1-1

cdr3_aa: CASRPPGGRNQPQHF
cdr3_nt: TGTGCCAGCAGGCCTCCTGGGGGGCGCAATCAGCCCCAGCATTTT
v_call: TRBV6-5
d_call: -
cdr3_length: 15
clone_size: few
j_call: TRBJ1-5

cdr3_aa: CASSPSGLAYEQYF
cdr3_nt: TGTGCCAGCAGCCCCTCGGGACTAGCCTACGAGCAGTACTTC
v_call: TRBV7-2
d_call: TRBD2
cdr3_length: 14
clone_size: medium-sized
j_call: TRBJ2-7

cdr3_aa: CASSPGQAEAFF
cdr3_nt: TGTGCCAGCAGTCCAGGTCAGGCTGAAGCTTTCTTT
v_call: TRBV11-2
d_call: -
cdr3_length: 12
clone_size: -
j_call: TRBJ1-1

cdr3_aa: CASSLRQGNEKLFF
cdr3_nt: TGTGCCAGCAGCTTACGACAGGGGAATGAAAAACTGTTTTTT
v_call: TRBV7-2
d_call: TRBD1
cdr3_length: 14
clone_size: many
j_call: TRBJ1-4

cdr3_aa: CASSSQFGVGELFF
cdr3_nt: TGTGCCAGCAGCTCACAGTTTGGGGTAGGGGAGCTGTTTTTT
v_call: TRBV5-5
d_call: -
cdr3_length: 14
clone_size: -
j_call: TRBJ2-2

cdr3_aa: CASSLGSGVHPGETQYF
cdr3_nt: TGTGCCAGCAGCTTAGGGTCTGGGGTCCACCCTGGAGAGACCCAGTACTTC
v_call: TRBV7-8
d_call: -
cdr3_length: 17
clone_size: many
j_call: TRBJ2-5

cdr3_aa: CASSPALGGTEAFF
cdr3_nt: TGTGCCAGCAGCCCCGCTTTAGGTGGCACTGAAGCTTTCTTT
v_call: TRBV7-9
d_call: -
cdr3_length: 14
clone_size: -
j_call: TRBJ1-1

cdr3_aa: CASSISDGAIGSPLHF
cdr3_nt: TGTGCCAGCAGCATTTCTGATGGGGCGATCGGTTCACCCCTCCACTTT
v_call: TRBV7-2
d_call: -
cdr3_length: 16
clone_size: many
j_call: TRBJ1-6

cdr3_aa: CASSPMRGAEQYF
cdr3_nt: TGTGCCAGCAGCCCGATGAGGGGTGCCGAGCAGTACTTC
v_call: TRBV7-2
d_call: -
cdr3_length: 13
clone_size: many
j_call: TRBJ2-7

cdr3_aa: CATSPWTETNYGYTF
cdr3_nt: TGTGCCACCTCCCCGTGGACCGAGACCAACTATGGCTACACCTTC
v_call: TRBV12-3/TRBV12-4
d_call: -
cdr3_length: 15
clone_size: -
j_call: TRBJ1-2

cdr3_aa: CASSSVVLAGGGDTQYF
cdr3_nt: TGTGCCAGCAGCTCCGTGGTGCTAGCGGGAGGTGGCGATACGCAGTATTTT
v_call: TRBV7-2
d_call: TRBD2
cdr3_length: 17
clone_size: many
j_call: TRBJ2-3

cdr3_aa: CASSLLAGGSYEQYF
cdr3_nt: TGTGCCAGCAGCTTACTGGCGGGAGGCTCCTACGAGCAGTACTTC
v_call: TRBV7-2
d_call: TRBD2
cdr3_length: 15
clone_size: many
j_call: TRBJ2-7

cdr3_aa: CASSLDWAQGYTF
cdr3_nt: TGTGCCAGCAGCTTAGATTGGGCTCAGGGCTACACCTTC
v_call: TRBV7-6
d_call: -
cdr3_length: 13
clone_size: -
j_call: TRBJ1-2

cdr3_aa: CASSSTGELFF
cdr3_nt: TGTGCCAGCAGCTCCACGGGGGAGCTGTTTTTT
v_call: TRBV7-2
d_call: -
cdr3_length: 11
clone_size: many
j_call: TRBJ2-2

cdr3_aa: CASSFSVGDTEAFF
cdr3_nt: TGTGCCAGCAGTTTCTCCGTCGGGGACACTGAAGCTTTCTTT
v_call: TRBV28
d_call: -
cdr3_length: 14
clone_size: few
j_call: TRBJ1-1

cdr3_aa: CAGGLAGTGSTDTQYF
cdr3_nt: TGTGCCGGGGGGCTAGCGGGAACTGGGAGCACAGATACGCAGTATTTT
v_call: TRBV30
d_call: TRBD2
cdr3_length: 16
clone_size: -
j_call: TRBJ2-3

cdr3_aa: CASRGTREGPQYF
cdr3_nt: TGTGCCAGCAGGGGTACTAGGGAGGGCCCGCAGTATTTT
v_call: TRBV6-1
d_call: TRBD2
cdr3_length: 13
clone_size: few
j_call: TRBJ2-3

cdr3_aa: CASSLRRQGVYQPQHF
cdr3_nt: TGTGCCAGCAGTTTACGCAGACAGGGTGTTTATCAGCCCCAGCATTTT
v_call: TRBV12-3/TRBV12-4
d_call: TRBD1
cdr3_length: 16
clone_size: many
j_call: TRBJ1-5

cdr3_aa: CASSPPGQALFLSGANVLTF
cdr3_nt: TGTGCCAGCTCACCACCGGGACAGGCCCTTTTTCTCTCTGGGGCCAACGTCCTGACTTTC
v_call: TRBV18
d_call: TRBD1
cdr3_length: 20
clone_size: few
j_call: TRBJ2-6

cdr3_aa: CASSLEATGVDTQYF
cdr3_nt: TGTGCCAGCAGCTTAGAAGCGACAGGGGTAGATACGCAGTATTTT
v_call: TRBV7-2
d_call: TRBD1
cdr3_length: 15
clone_size: many
j_call: TRBJ2-3

cdr3_aa: CASSHSGLTRDTIYF
cdr3_nt: TGTGCCAGCAGCCACTCGGGCCTAACGAGAGACACCATATATTTT
v_call: TRBV27
d_call: -
cdr3_length: 15
clone_size: -
j_call: TRBJ1-3

cdr3_aa: CASSSAGTGGEKLFF
cdr3_nt: TGTGCCAGCAGTTCTGCCGGGACAGGGGGTGAAAAACTGTTTTTT
v_call: TRBV6-5
d_call: TRBD1
cdr3_length: 15
clone_size: -
j_call: TRBJ1-4

cdr3_aa: CASSKGRDRGIFPRTEAFF
cdr3_nt: TGTGCCAGCAGCAAGGGCCGGGACAGGGGAATTTTCCCGAGGACTGAAGCTTTCTTT
v_call: TRBV11-2
d_call: TRBD1
cdr3_length: 19
clone_size: many
j_call: TRBJ1-1

cdr3_aa: CASSFRAGYTF
cdr3_nt: TGTGCCAGCAGTTTCAGGGCTGGCTACACCTTC
v_call: TRBV28
d_call: -
cdr3_length: 11
clone_size: many
j_call: TRBJ1-2

cdr3_aa: CASSFSYRGSMGTGELFF
cdr3_nt: TGTGCCAGCAGTTTCTCATACCGCGGGTCTATGGGGACCGGGGAGCTGTTTTTT
v_call: TRBV27
d_call: -
cdr3_length: 18
clone_size: few
j_call: TRBJ2-2

cdr3_aa: CASSLEKGTQYF
cdr3_nt: TGTGCCAGCAGCTTAGAGAAGGGGACCCAGTACTTC
v_call: TRBV7-2
d_call: -
cdr3_length: 12
clone_size: many
j_call: TRBJ2-5

cdr3_aa: CASSQGQGRSQHF
cdr3_nt: TGCGCCAGCAGCCAAGGGCAGGGAAGATCTCAGCATTTT
v_call: TRBV4-1
d_call: -
cdr3_length: 13
clone_size: many
j_call: TRBJ1-5

cdr3_aa: CSARDRLAVAKNIQYF
cdr3_nt: TGCAGTGCTAGAGATCGTTTAGCGGTAGCCAAAAACATTCAGTACTTC
v_call: TRBV20-1
d_call: -
cdr3_length: 16
clone_size: -
j_call: TRBJ2-4

cdr3_aa: CASSTYPGTGNTGELFF
cdr3_nt: TGTGCCAGCAGCACTTATCCCGGGACAGGGAACACCGGGGAGCTGTTTTTT
v_call: TRBV7-6
d_call: TRBD1
cdr3_length: 17
clone_size: many
j_call: TRBJ2-2

cdr3_aa: CASSVDPLGRTGELFF
cdr3_nt: TGTGCCAGCAGCGTAGACCCCCTAGGACGTACCGGGGAGCTGTTTTTT
v_call: TRBV9
d_call: -
cdr3_length: 16
clone_size: many
j_call: TRBJ2-2

cdr3_aa: CSADTGVDYNEQFF
cdr3_nt: TGCAGTGCGGATACAGGGGTGGACTACAATGAGCAGTTCTTC
v_call: TRBV20-1
d_call: TRBD1
cdr3_length: 14
clone_size: many
j_call: TRBJ2-1

cdr3_aa: CSARDRGNYGYTF
cdr3_nt: TGCAGCGCCAGGGACAGGGGAAACTATGGCTACACCTTC
v_call: TRBV29-1
d_call: TRBD1
cdr3_length: 13
clone_size: few
j_call: TRBJ1-2

cdr3_aa: CASSPRAGQGGETQYF
cdr3_nt: TGTGCCAGCAGCCCCCGGGCGGGACAGGGCGGTGAGACCCAGTACTTC
v_call: TRBV7-6
d_call: TRBD1
cdr3_length: 16
clone_size: many
j_call: TRBJ2-5

cdr3_aa: CASSYFGQGAVEAFF
cdr3_nt: TGTGCCAGCAGTTACTTCGGACAGGGGGCGGTTGAAGCTTTCTTT
v_call: TRBV6-2/TRBV6-3
d_call: TRBD1
cdr3_length: 15
clone_size: -
j_call: TRBJ1-1

cdr3_aa: CASSLRADATNEKLFF
cdr3_nt: TGTGCCAGCAGCTTAAGGGCGGACGCAACTAATGAAAAACTGTTTTTT
v_call: TRBV7-2
d_call: -
cdr3_length: 16
clone_size: -
j_call: TRBJ1-4

cdr3_aa: CASSSRIHEQYF
cdr3_nt: TGTGCCAGCAGTTCACGGATCCACGAGCAGTACTTC
v_call: TRBV6-2/TRBV6-3
d_call: -
cdr3_length: 12
clone_size: -
j_call: TRBJ2-7